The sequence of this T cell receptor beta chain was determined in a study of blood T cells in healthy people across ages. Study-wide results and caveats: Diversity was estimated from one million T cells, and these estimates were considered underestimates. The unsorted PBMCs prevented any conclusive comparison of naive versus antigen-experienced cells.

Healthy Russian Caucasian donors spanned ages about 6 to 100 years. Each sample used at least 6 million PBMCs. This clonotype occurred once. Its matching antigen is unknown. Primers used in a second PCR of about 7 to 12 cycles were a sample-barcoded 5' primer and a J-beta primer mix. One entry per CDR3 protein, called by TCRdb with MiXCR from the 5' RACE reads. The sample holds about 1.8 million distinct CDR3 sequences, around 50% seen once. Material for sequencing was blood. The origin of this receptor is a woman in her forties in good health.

The CDR3 region is CAISESKQGGVDTEAFF. The CDR3 nucleotides are TGTGCCATCAGTGAGTCGAAACAGGGGGGGGTCGACACTGAAGCTTTCTTT. The chain uses TRBV10-3 and TRBJ1-1; 8 bases fit TRBD1. The CDR3 consists of 17 residues. V lost 0 bases and J lost 3; bases outside the gene matches: 9. In germline, CDR1 is ENHRY, CDR2 SYGVKD.